This is a list of T cell receptor beta chains from one sample in a study of CD8 T cells in ankylosing spondylitis. MiXCR, applied by TCRdb to the 5' RACE reads, yields one record per CDR3 protein. The repertoire holds about 100,000 distinct CDR3 sequences, with about 8.1% as singletons. The material sequenced was blood, either unsorted or a sorted T cell fraction (not recorded which). These TCRs come from a male donor with ankylosing spondylitis or in good health (not recorded which). Both conserved end residues are part of each CDR3. Fields, in order: D gene, V gene, clone size, J gene, CDR3 DNA, CDR3 protein. A D gene is named only where the DNA matches it firmly. The listing skips clone size in some rows; elsewhere it reads once, few, many or a size class.

d_gene: -; v_gene: TRBV12-3/TRBV12-4; abundance: many; j_gene: TRBJ1-6; CDR3nt: TGTGCCAGCAGTTCCACCGGGGCCTTGCAGAATTCACCCCTCCACTTT; CDR3aa: CASSSTGALQNSPLHF
d_gene: -; v_gene: TRBV4-1; abundance: many; j_gene: TRBJ2-3; CDR3nt: TGCGCCAGCAGCCAACCTTGGGAGGCAGATACGCAGTATTTT; CDR3aa: CASSQPWEADTQYF
d_gene: TRBD1; v_gene: TRBV2; abundance: few; j_gene: TRBJ2-3; CDR3nt: TGTGCCAGCAGTGAAGGACAGGGGGCAGGAGATACGCAGTATTTT; CDR3aa: CASSEGQGAGDTQYF
d_gene: -; v_gene: TRBV6-1; abundance: -; j_gene: TRBJ1-1; CDR3nt: TGTGCCAGCAGTCTCCGGGGGGGGATGGGCACTGAAGCTTTCTTT; CDR3aa: CASSLRGGMGTEAFF
d_gene: TRBD1; v_gene: TRBV6-1; abundance: many; j_gene: TRBJ1-2; CDR3nt: TGTGCCAGCAGCCCTCGACAGGGCGCGGCATATGGCTACACCTTC; CDR3aa: CASSPRQGAAYGYTF
d_gene: -; v_gene: TRBV4-2; abundance: many; j_gene: TRBJ1-3; CDR3nt: TGTGCCAGCAGCCAAGATGGCACGGCCGGAAACACCATATATTTT; CDR3aa: CASSQDGTAGNTIYF
d_gene: TRBD2; v_gene: TRBV20-1; abundance: many; j_gene: TRBJ2-5; CDR3nt: TGCAGTGCTTACCCTGGACTAGCGGGGGCAGAGACCCAGTACTTC; CDR3aa: CSAYPGLAGAETQYF
d_gene: -; v_gene: TRBV28; abundance: -; j_gene: TRBJ2-1; CDR3nt: TGTGCCAGCACCCCGGATCTGTCGGATGAGCAGTTCTTC; CDR3aa: CASTPDLSDEQFF
d_gene: TRBD2; v_gene: TRBV5-1; abundance: many; j_gene: TRBJ2-3; CDR3nt: TGCGCCAGCAGCTGGGGACTAGCGGACAGCACAGATACGCAGTATTTT; CDR3aa: CASSWGLADSTDTQYF
d_gene: TRBD2; v_gene: TRBV29-1; abundance: many; j_gene: TRBJ2-1; CDR3nt: TGCAGCGTTGGCCTGAGACTAGCGGGGCTGAATGAGCAGTTCTTC; CDR3aa: CSVGLRLAGLNEQFF
d_gene: TRBD2; v_gene: TRBV2; abundance: many; j_gene: TRBJ2-1; CDR3nt: TGTGCCAGCAGTAAGACTAGCGGGGCTTACAATGAGCAGTTCTTC; CDR3aa: CASSKTSGAYNEQFF
d_gene: -; v_gene: TRBV28; abundance: few; j_gene: TRBJ1-2; CDR3nt: TGTGCCAGCAGTTTAGTTCTAGGCAGATATGGCTACACCTTC; CDR3aa: CASSLVLGRYGYTF
d_gene: TRBD2; v_gene: TRBV11-2; abundance: -; j_gene: TRBJ2-7; CDR3nt: TGTGCCAGCGGCAAGAGGGGACTAGCCTACGAGCAGTACTTC; CDR3aa: CASGKRGLAYEQYF
d_gene: -; v_gene: TRBV25-1; abundance: many; j_gene: TRBJ1-6; CDR3nt: TGTGCCAGCAGTCAGGGACCCTATAATTCACCCCTCCACTTT; CDR3aa: CASSQGPYNSPLHF
d_gene: -; v_gene: TRBV6-1; abundance: -; j_gene: TRBJ1-6; CDR3nt: TGTGCCAGCAGTGAAGCGCTTCAGGGGTCGAATTCACCCCTCCACTTT; CDR3aa: CASSEALQGSNSPLHF
d_gene: -; v_gene: TRBV7-2; abundance: -; j_gene: TRBJ2-1; CDR3nt: TGTGCCAGCAGCTTCTCGAGGCGGGGCAGCTCCTACAATGAGCAGTTCTTC; CDR3aa: CASSFSRRGSSYNEQFF
d_gene: TRBD1; v_gene: TRBV28; abundance: many; j_gene: TRBJ1-1; CDR3nt: TGTGCCAGCAGCCCGACAGGGATGATGAACACTGAAGCTTTCTTT; CDR3aa: CASSPTGMMNTEAFF
d_gene: -; v_gene: TRBV7-9; abundance: -; j_gene: TRBJ2-1; CDR3nt: TGTGCCAGCAGCTTGTACGAGGGGAGCTCCTACAATGAGCAGTTCTTC; CDR3aa: CASSLYEGSSYNEQFF
d_gene: TRBD1; v_gene: TRBV12-3/TRBV12-4; abundance: many; j_gene: TRBJ2-7; CDR3nt: TGTGCCAGCAGCCCGACAGGGGGTTCGTTCGAGCAGTACTTC; CDR3aa: CASSPTGGSFEQYF
d_gene: TRBD1; v_gene: TRBV12-3/TRBV12-4; abundance: many; j_gene: TRBJ1-5; CDR3nt: TGTGCCAGCAGTTTAGGCGGGTTAGGACAGGGGAACTACAATCAGCCCCAGCATTTT; CDR3aa: CASSLGGLGQGNYNQPQHF
d_gene: -; v_gene: TRBV12-3/TRBV12-4; abundance: many; j_gene: TRBJ1-6; CDR3nt: TGTGCCAGCAGTTGGAGTCCCGACTATAATTCACCCCTCCACTTT; CDR3aa: CASSWSPDYNSPLHF
d_gene: TRBD2; v_gene: TRBV12-3/TRBV12-4; abundance: -; j_gene: TRBJ2-5; CDR3nt: TGTGCCAGCAGTTTTGGGTATAGCGGGGACGAGACCCAGTACTTC; CDR3aa: CASSFGYSGDETQYF
d_gene: -; v_gene: TRBV20-1; abundance: few; j_gene: TRBJ2-1; CDR3nt: TGCTGTGCACCAGAACCGGAATACAAGAGCTCCTACAATGAGCAGTTCTTC; CDR3aa: CCAPEPEYKSSYNEQFF
d_gene: -; v_gene: TRBV27; abundance: many; j_gene: TRBJ1-5; CDR3nt: TGTGCCAGCAGTTCCAGGGTAGTCGAGGGCAATCAGCCCCAGCATTTT; CDR3aa: CASSSRVVEGNQPQHF
d_gene: -; v_gene: TRBV3-1; abundance: many; j_gene: TRBJ2-1; CDR3nt: TGTGCCAGCAGCCAAGACCCGGACTTATACAATGAGCAGTTCTTC; CDR3aa: CASSQDPDLYNEQFF
d_gene: -; v_gene: TRBV20-1; abundance: few; j_gene: TRBJ1-2; CDR3nt: TGCAGTGCTAGAGAGCGGATGTATAACTATGGCTACACCTTC; CDR3aa: CSARERMYNYGYTF
d_gene: TRBD2; v_gene: TRBV5-1; abundance: many; j_gene: TRBJ2-1; CDR3nt: TGCGCCAGCAGCTTGGAGCCCGGAGGACTAGCGGGGGGCTATGAGCAGTTCTTC; CDR3aa: CASSLEPGGLAGGYEQFF
d_gene: TRBD1; v_gene: TRBV28; abundance: few; j_gene: TRBJ2-5; CDR3nt: TGTGCCAGCAGTAATACAGGGGGCTGGGAAGAAGAGACCCAGTACTTC; CDR3aa: CASSNTGGWEEETQYF
d_gene: -; v_gene: TRBV28; abundance: many; j_gene: TRBJ2-7; CDR3nt: TGTGCCAGCAGTGCAGGGGGGATCAACGAGCAGTACTTC; CDR3aa: CASSAGGINEQYF
d_gene: -; v_gene: TRBV2; abundance: many; j_gene: TRBJ1-1; CDR3nt: TGTGCCAGCAGTGGGTTCCAGGGGATTGAAGCTTTCTTT; CDR3aa: CASSGFQGIEAFF
d_gene: -; v_gene: TRBV12-3/TRBV12-4; abundance: many; j_gene: TRBJ2-5; CDR3nt: TGTGCCAGCAGTCTTTCATCGGCCTTTAACCAAGAGACCCAGTACTTC; CDR3aa: CASSLSSAFNQETQYF
d_gene: TRBD1; v_gene: TRBV20-1; abundance: medium-sized; j_gene: TRBJ1-2; CDR3nt: TGCAGTGCTATCACACAGGGGGTCTATGGCTACACCTTC; CDR3aa: CSAITQGVYGYTF
d_gene: -; v_gene: TRBV5-1; abundance: many; j_gene: TRBJ2-1; CDR3nt: TGCGCCAGCAGCTTGGCTTTTCAGTCGGGTAGTGAGCAGTTCTTC; CDR3aa: CASSLAFQSGSEQFF
d_gene: -; v_gene: TRBV20-1; abundance: many; j_gene: TRBJ1-2; CDR3nt: TGCAGTGCTAGTCCAGGGCCTTCAAACTATGGCTACACCTTC; CDR3aa: CSASPGPSNYGYTF
d_gene: TRBD2; v_gene: TRBV4-1; abundance: many; j_gene: TRBJ2-5; CDR3nt: TGCGCCAGCAGCCAAGGGGGCGGGGGGGCCGCTTTTGGCGAGACCCAGTACTTC; CDR3aa: CASSQGGGGAAFGETQYF
d_gene: -; v_gene: TRBV25-1; abundance: -; j_gene: TRBJ1-1; CDR3nt: TGTGCCAGCAGTGAATATAGCTTGAACACTGAAGCTTTCTTT; CDR3aa: CASSEYSLNTEAFF
d_gene: TRBD2; v_gene: TRBV5-1; abundance: many; j_gene: TRBJ2-1; CDR3nt: TGCGCCAGCAGCTTGGCCGGGACTAGCGGGGACAATGAGCAGTTCTTC; CDR3aa: CASSLAGTSGDNEQFF
d_gene: TRBD2; v_gene: TRBV20-1; abundance: many; j_gene: TRBJ2-7; CDR3nt: TGCAGGGTTAGCGGGGGCGCCTCCTACGAGCAGTACTTC; CDR3aa: CRVSGGASYEQYF
d_gene: TRBD2; v_gene: TRBV7-2; abundance: few; j_gene: TRBJ2-7; CDR3nt: TGTGCGTCGGGGGCTAGCGGGGGGTCCTACGAGCAGTACTTC; CDR3aa: CASGASGGSYEQYF
d_gene: -; v_gene: TRBV3-1; abundance: many; j_gene: TRBJ1-6; CDR3nt: TGTGCCAGCAGCCAAGGTCCAGGGTCGAGTTCACCCCTCCACTTT; CDR3aa: CASSQGPGSSSPLHF
d_gene: TRBD1; v_gene: TRBV11-1; abundance: -; j_gene: TRBJ2-7; CDR3nt: TGTGCCAGCAGCTCCGAAACCGGTATTCAGACAGGGATCAACAGCTCCTACGAGCAGTACTTC; CDR3aa: CASSSETGIQTGINSSYEQYF
d_gene: TRBD1; v_gene: TRBV23-1; abundance: many; j_gene: TRBJ2-5; CDR3nt: TGCGCCAGCAGTCGCCCCAGAACAGGGGGCTCCCCAGAGACCCAGTACTTC; CDR3aa: CASSRPRTGGSPETQYF
d_gene: -; v_gene: TRBV10-3; abundance: many; j_gene: TRBJ2-7; CDR3nt: TGTGCCATCAGTGAGTCGACCTCAGCCGAGCAGTACTTC; CDR3aa: CAISESTSAEQYF
d_gene: -; v_gene: TRBV3-1; abundance: many; j_gene: TRBJ2-5; CDR3nt: TGTGCCAGCAGCCAAGAGTCCGGCAGCGCAGAAGAGACCCAGTACTTC; CDR3aa: CASSQESGSAEETQYF
d_gene: -; v_gene: TRBV5-5; abundance: many; j_gene: TRBJ1-2; CDR3nt: TGTGCCAGCAGCCATCAGGCGCAATTGGGCTACACCTTC; CDR3aa: CASSHQAQLGYTF
d_gene: TRBD1; v_gene: TRBV12-3/TRBV12-4; abundance: many; j_gene: TRBJ1-5; CDR3nt: TGTGCCAGCAGTTTCAAGACAGGGGGTGATTATCAGCCCCAGCATTTT; CDR3aa: CASSFKTGGDYQPQHF
d_gene: TRBD1; v_gene: TRBV7-9; abundance: many; j_gene: TRBJ1-6; CDR3nt: TGTGCCAGCAGCCTACCCGTGTCGGACAGGCTGGATTCACCCCTCCACTTT; CDR3aa: CASSLPVSDRLDSPLHF
d_gene: -; v_gene: TRBV11-2; abundance: many; j_gene: TRBJ2-3; CDR3nt: TGTGCCAGCAGCCCGAATCGGGCCTCCTTTATTTTT; CDR3aa: CASSPNRASFIF
d_gene: -; v_gene: TRBV20-1; abundance: few; j_gene: TRBJ1-5; CDR3nt: TGCAGTGCAGAACAACAGGACCTTAATCAGCCCCAGCATTTT; CDR3aa: CSAEQQDLNQPQHF
d_gene: -; v_gene: TRBV6-5; abundance: many; j_gene: TRBJ2-1; CDR3nt: TGTGCCAGCAGTTACTCCAATCAGCGGCCCCCCACATACGAGCAGTTCTTC; CDR3aa: CASSYSNQRPPTYEQFF
d_gene: -; v_gene: TRBV27; abundance: few; j_gene: TRBJ2-5; CDR3nt: TGTGCCAGCAGGCTACAGGGAGGGCAAGAGACCCAGTACTTC; CDR3aa: CASRLQGGQETQYF
d_gene: TRBD1; v_gene: TRBV5-1; abundance: many; j_gene: TRBJ1-6; CDR3nt: TGCGCCAGCAGCTTGGGGGGACAGGGGGCTAATTCACCCCTCCACTTT; CDR3aa: CASSLGGQGANSPLHF
d_gene: -; v_gene: TRBV12-3/TRBV12-4; abundance: -; j_gene: TRBJ1-2; CDR3nt: TGTGCCAGCAGTCCGGGGGACTATGGCTACACCTTC; CDR3aa: CASSPGDYGYTF
d_gene: TRBD2; v_gene: TRBV20-1; abundance: many; j_gene: TRBJ2-1; CDR3nt: TGCAGTGCTAGTGGGATGACTAGCGGGTCTCCCAATGAGCAGTTCTTC; CDR3aa: CSASGMTSGSPNEQFF
d_gene: TRBD2; v_gene: TRBV20-1; abundance: -; j_gene: TRBJ2-3; CDR3nt: TGCAGTAGGGATAGCGGGGCCACAGATACGCAGTATTTT; CDR3aa: CSRDSGATDTQYF
d_gene: TRBD1; v_gene: TRBV20-1; abundance: many; j_gene: TRBJ2-5; CDR3nt: TGCAGTGCTTCTTCGGGACAGGACCCCGTGGGGACCCAGTACTTC; CDR3aa: CSASSGQDPVGTQYF
d_gene: TRBD2; v_gene: TRBV29-1; abundance: many; j_gene: TRBJ2-7; CDR3nt: TGCAGCACCAGACTAGCGGGGGGTTACGAGCAGTACTTC; CDR3aa: CSTRLAGGYEQYF